This entry concerns a single TCR beta chain. CDR3 length: 17 residues. The J segment lost 7 bases and the V segment lost 7 bases, leaving 21 bases of the junction unmatched. The germline CDR1 and CDR2 sequences are SGHVS and FQNEAQ. The sample originates from a study of cytomegalovirus exposure and HLA in healthy donors. In the PCR, 60 Vbeta and 13 Jbeta primers were used. TCRdb keeps only in-frame clones here, not all; method: immunoSEQ multiplex PCR. The table records roughly 88,000 clones, approximately 80% of them present only once. This clonotype was sampled from a man aged 25 to 40 in good health and CMV-seropositive. The chain recombines TRBV7-8 with TRBJ2-5, with TRBD1 matching 7 bases. Sequences were obtained from PBMCs. The CDR3 loop reads CASNPNRDRSRLGTQYF. The CDR3 region has the DNA TGTGCCAGCAACCCGAACCGGGACAGATCTAGATTGGGGACCCAGTACTTC.